This note documents a single T cell receptor beta chain sequence. Its antigen target is currently unknown. No quality values exist for individual bases; no much larger clone is one base distant. On an AutoMACS, CD4+ and CD8+ cells were isolated via positive magnetic bead selection, and their purity was verified by flow cytometry. A TCR V beta antibody panel was used in flow cytometry to screen first for clonal expansions, which were then characterized by TCRB deep sequencing of sorted CD8+ fractions. Ficoll-Paque PLUS density gradient separation was used to isolate peripheral blood mononuclear cells. Nucleospin Tissue or Tissue XS kits were used to extract DNA from CD4-enriched, CD8-enriched or PBMC samples, and a Qubit 2.0 fluorometer was used for quantification. Trimming leaves V shorter by 1 base and J shorter by 4 bases, with the junction holding 9 bases beyond the gene matches. The CDR1 and CDR2 encoded by the germline V gene are SGHAT and FQNNGV. The cysteine opens and the phenylalanine closes a CDR3 of 17 amino acids. The CDR3 DNA has 51 bases and is translated from base 1.

The data were obtained in a study of somatic mutations in cytotoxic T cells in rheumatoid arthritis (dated 2017 in TCRdb). Some background on the complete study: Right after diagnosis and prior to the start of any treatment, roughly 30 ml EDTA of peripheral blood was drawn from patients. Some T-cell populations stained with V beta antibodies were sorted by flow on a FACSAria II or Sony SH800 to nearly 100% purity, with sorted V beta1+ cells additionally subjected to TCRB sequencing. In newly diagnosed rheumatoid arthritis without treatment, the study examined if expanded CD8+ T-cell clones harbor somatic mutations, relying on TCRB deep sequencing to characterize clonality. TCRB deep sequencing covered some 60 patients with rheumatoid arthritis along with 15 to 25 healthy controls. Median age was essentially the same in the patient group and the control group.

What the study reported, not specific to this receptor: The finding that TRBV07 was slightly underrepresented in patients was left unadjusted for multiple comparisons. The expanded CD8+ clones had unknown antigen targets, and not appearing in virus-specific databases did not rule out that they were virus-specific. CD8+ T-cell clonality in rheumatoid arthritis patients was not significantly different from that in age-matched healthy controls. The largest CD8+ clone made up more than 20% of CD8+ cells in about an eighth of the 65 patients, and blood and synovial fluid shared several identical CD8+ TCRB sequences. An increase of CD8+ clonality with age was seen in patients (Spearman r ≈ 0.49) but not in healthy controls.

Genomic DNA underwent TCRB CDR3 sequencing using the immunoSEQ assay. As for how the authors treated the data: When patient CD8+ clones exceeding 1% were checked against published virus-specific TCRB sequences, only a few matched. Nothing other than productive TCRB rearrangements was included in the analyses. A clone was defined by a unique TCRB CDR3 sequence, and clonality was computed as a productive clonality index based on Shannon entropy. Repertoire overlap for a pair of samples was computed from each clone's template counts relative to total templates per sample. V-gene usage from TCRB sequencing and V-gene usage measured by flow cytometry were correlated (Spearman r of about 0.56). Not all clones reach the TCRdb copy of this immuneACCESS table, which keeps in-frame sequences only. Checked studies attribute under half of the gap to unresolved V genes and leave the rest unexplained. V, J and clone size were drawn from that table, and D and trimming were deduced from the DNA. Counted in this sample were approximately 23,000 clones; about 77% of them appeared once. Jointly, the top ten make up around 10% of the sample.

Sequenced sample: CD8+ T cells sorted from blood. The chain links TRBV11-2 with TRBJ2-2, with 7 bases aligning to TRBD1. The TCR sequence derives from an adult with rheumatoid arthritis. The DNA is TGTGCCAGCAGCTTAGGACCGGCAGGGGGATCCACCGGGGAGCTGTTTTTT. Translation gives CASSLGPAGGSTGELFF.